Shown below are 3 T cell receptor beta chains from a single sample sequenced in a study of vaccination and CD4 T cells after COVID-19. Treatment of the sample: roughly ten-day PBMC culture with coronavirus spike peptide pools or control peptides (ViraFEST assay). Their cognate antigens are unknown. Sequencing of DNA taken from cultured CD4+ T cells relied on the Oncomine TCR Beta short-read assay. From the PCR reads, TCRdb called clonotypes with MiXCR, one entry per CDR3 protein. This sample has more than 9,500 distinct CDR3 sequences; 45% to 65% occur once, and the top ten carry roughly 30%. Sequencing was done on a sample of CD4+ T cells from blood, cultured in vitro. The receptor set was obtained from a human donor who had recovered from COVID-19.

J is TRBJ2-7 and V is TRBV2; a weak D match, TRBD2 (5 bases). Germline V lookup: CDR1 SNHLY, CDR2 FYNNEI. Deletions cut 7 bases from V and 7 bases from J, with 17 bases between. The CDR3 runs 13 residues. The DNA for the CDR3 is TGTGCCAGCACTCGAGTCAGCGGTGCGGAGCAGTACTTC. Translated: CASTRVSGAEQYF.

In DNA, the CDR3 is TGCAGCGTGGAAACAGGGAGAGGCTATGGCTACACCTTC. Translating it yields CSVETGRGYGYTF. The chain combines TRBV29-1 with TRBJ1-2; TRBD1 is a possible D gene (6 bases). Germline CDR1 and CDR2: SQVTM and ANQGSEA. The CDR3 spans 13 residues. V shed 6 bases and J shed 4 bases, with 15 bases lying between them.

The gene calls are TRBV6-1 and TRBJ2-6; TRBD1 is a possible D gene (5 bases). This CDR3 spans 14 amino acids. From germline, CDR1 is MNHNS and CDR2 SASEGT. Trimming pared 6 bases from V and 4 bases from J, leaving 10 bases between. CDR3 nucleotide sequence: TGTGCCAGCAGAGGGGAAGCGGGGGCCAACGTCCTGACTTTC. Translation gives CASRGEAGANVLTF.